This T cell receptor (beta chain) comes out of a study of beta chain features in type 1 diabetes (dated by TCRdb to the late 2010s). With respect to the entire study: Mean age, gender distribution, total cell number and subset yield did not differ between patients and healthy donors. Across all samples, fewer than 130 million sorted cells were examined, and cell number per subset correlated strongly with RNA yield. The study compared the TCRB repertoires of sorted circulating CD4+ T cell subsets in recently diagnosed type 1 diabetes patients with those in matched healthy donors. Regulatory and stem cell-like memory subsets were obtained from only 8 patients and about 8 healthy donors, while naive and central memory subsets were obtained from all 28 donors. General findings and caveats noted by the study authors: At VDJ recombination sites, patients with type 1 diabetes made fewer insertions and deleted more nucleotides, a pattern implying thymic rearrangement abnormalities. In all four CD4+ subsets, TCRB CDR3 length was moderately but significantly shorter in type 1 diabetes patients. PCR might favor shorter templates, but patient and control samples were amplified and corrected together, so any skew would affect both groups equally. Because small numbers of individuals were included in the HLA sub-analyses, any influence of HLA type on TCRB rearrangement was left unresolved. Sequencing cDNA rather than genomic DNA could over-represent highly expressing activated cells, although activation and CD3 levels did not differ between groups. Naive, central memory and regulatory TCRB repertoires appeared to be more similar among patients than among healthy donors.

Each donor gave one peripheral blood draw, averaging around 0.11 L, which was collected into heparinised tubes. Using a panel that included CD45RO, CCR7, CD25, CD127, CD95 and CD27, naive, central memory, regulatory and stem cell-like memory CD4+ T cells were sorted on a BD FACSAria II. Purity was above 95% for every sorted population. PBMCs were isolated immediately by Lymphoprep density gradient centrifugation and stained directly without culture. To minimize batch effects, samples were stained and sorted in pairs, one healthy donor with one patient per experiment. The trim is 2 bases for V and 1 base for J, with a gap of 11 bases between the germline ends. CDR1 and CDR2, per the germline V gene, are KGHSH and LQKENI. The CDR3 runs 16 amino acids, cysteine and phenylalanine included. Solely the CDR3 DNA is kept, with 48 bases framed from the first base. Worth noting for this clone: No cognate antigen has been identified for it. No per-base quality is available; no much larger clone lies one base away.

The High Capacity cDNA Reverse Transcription Kit was used to reverse transcribe all of the isolated RNA, meaning that expressed TCRB transcripts were what got sequenced. Naive, central memory and regulatory T cell samples underwent deep immunoSEQ sequencing, averaging around 4 million total reads per sample. Sorted cells were lysed in RLT buffer and RNA was extracted with DNase-treated RNeasy Micro or Mini kits, depending on cell number. To prevent cross-contamination, every cell subset was processed on its own, while patient and healthy donor samples were processed together. The immunoSEQ multiplex PCR was used to amplify TCRB sequences from cDNA, generating 87-bp fragments that spanned the CDR3 region. Amplicons were sequenced on the Illumina HiSeq platform. The original pipeline was this. PCR bias was corrected computationally using synthetic template baselines, and reads within Hamming distance 2 were collapsed, with unmergeable singletons discarded. By aligning reads against IMGT, V, D and J genes, CDR3 length, and insertions or deletions at six rearrangement sites were assigned. Within each subset, clonotype counts were normalized to the number of sorted cells before true diversity and Gini coefficients were calculated with the tcR R package. The overlap coefficient, calculated on TCRB nucleotide sequences, was used to measure repertoire sharing. As a proxy for the pre-selection repertoire, out-of-frame TCRB sequences from naive cells were analyzed. TCRdb took this table from immuneACCESS and kept in-frame rearrangements with V and J called. Such tables lack part of the clones; where checked against another copy, unresolved V genes explain under half of the gap, and the rest is unexplained. V, J and clone size reflect that table, while D and trimming were determined from the DNA. This sample is represented by around 250,000 clones; roughly 20% of them were singletons. The ten largest clones capture around 0.03% of the sample.

The V and J genes are TRBV18 and TRBJ2-2, and possibly TRBD1, on 5 matching bases. Input material: naive CD4+ T cells from blood. The cell subset or site tag for this specimen amounts to: true naive CD4+ T cells. This sequence originates from a woman in her forties with type 1 diabetes. The sequenced DNA: TGTGCCAGCTCACCATCAATTCAGGGGAACACCGGGGAGCTGTTTTTT. Its protein reads: CASSPSIQGNTGELFF.